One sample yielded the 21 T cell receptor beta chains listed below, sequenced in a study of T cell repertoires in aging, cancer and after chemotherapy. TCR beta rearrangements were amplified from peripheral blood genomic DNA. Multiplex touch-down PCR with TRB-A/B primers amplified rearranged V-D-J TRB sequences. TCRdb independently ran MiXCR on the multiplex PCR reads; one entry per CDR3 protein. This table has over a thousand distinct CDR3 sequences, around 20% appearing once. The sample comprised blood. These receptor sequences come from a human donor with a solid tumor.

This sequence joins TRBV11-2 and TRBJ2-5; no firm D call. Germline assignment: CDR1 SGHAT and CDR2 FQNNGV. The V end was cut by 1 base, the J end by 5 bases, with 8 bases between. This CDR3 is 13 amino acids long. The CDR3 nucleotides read TGTGCCAGCAGCTTAGGGTTTGGGGAGACCCAGTACTTC. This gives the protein CASSLGFGETQYF.

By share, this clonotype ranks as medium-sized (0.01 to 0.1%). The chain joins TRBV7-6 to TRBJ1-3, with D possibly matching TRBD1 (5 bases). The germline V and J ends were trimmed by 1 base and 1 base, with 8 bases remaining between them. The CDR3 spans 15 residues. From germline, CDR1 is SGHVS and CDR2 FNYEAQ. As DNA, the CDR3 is TGTGCCAGCAGCTTAGGTGCAGGGTCTGGAAACACCATATATTTT. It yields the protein CASSLGAGSGNTIYF.

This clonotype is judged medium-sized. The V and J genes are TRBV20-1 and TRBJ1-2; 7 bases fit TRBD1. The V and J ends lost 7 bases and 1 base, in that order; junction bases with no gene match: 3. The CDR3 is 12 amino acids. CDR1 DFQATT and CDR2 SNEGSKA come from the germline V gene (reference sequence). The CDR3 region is CSGQGGNYGYTF. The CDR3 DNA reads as TGCAGTGGACAGGGAGGTAACTATGGCTACACCTTC.

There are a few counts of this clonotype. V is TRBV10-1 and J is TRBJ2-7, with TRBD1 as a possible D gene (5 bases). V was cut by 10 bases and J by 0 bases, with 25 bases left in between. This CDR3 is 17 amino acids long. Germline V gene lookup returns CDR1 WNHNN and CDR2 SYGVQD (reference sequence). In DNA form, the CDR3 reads TGCGCCACCAAAAAACCCTCAGGGCCCTACCCCTCCTACGAGCAGTACTTC. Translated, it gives CATKKPSGPYPSYEQYF.

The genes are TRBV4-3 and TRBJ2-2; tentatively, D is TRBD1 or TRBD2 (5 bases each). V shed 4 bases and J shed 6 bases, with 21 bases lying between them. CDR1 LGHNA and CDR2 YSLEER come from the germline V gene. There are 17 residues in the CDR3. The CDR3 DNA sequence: TGCGCCAGCAGCCCCTCAGATCAGGGACCCCCTGCCGGGGAGCTGTTTTTT. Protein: CASSPSDQGPPAGELFF.

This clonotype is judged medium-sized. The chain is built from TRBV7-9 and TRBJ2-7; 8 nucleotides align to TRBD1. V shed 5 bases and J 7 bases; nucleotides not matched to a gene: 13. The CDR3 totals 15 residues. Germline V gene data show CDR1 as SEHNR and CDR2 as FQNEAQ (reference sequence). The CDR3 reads CASSAGGQRVGEQYF. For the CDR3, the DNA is TGTGCCAGCAGCGCAGGGGGCCAGCGCGTGGGGGAGCAGTACTTC. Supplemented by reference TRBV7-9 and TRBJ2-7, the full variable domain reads DTGVSQNPRHKITKRGQNVTFRCDPISEHNRLYWYRQTLGQGPEFLTYFQNEAQLEKSRLLSDRFSAERPKGSFSTLEIQRTEQGDSAMYLCASSAGGQRVGEQYFGPGTRLTVT.

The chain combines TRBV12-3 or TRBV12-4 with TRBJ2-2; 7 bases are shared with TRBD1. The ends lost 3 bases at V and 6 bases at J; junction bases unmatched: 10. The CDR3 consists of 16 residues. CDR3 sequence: CASSLGQGDGSGELFF. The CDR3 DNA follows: TGTGCCAGCAGTTTGGGGCAGGGGGACGGATCCGGGGAGCTGTTTTTT.

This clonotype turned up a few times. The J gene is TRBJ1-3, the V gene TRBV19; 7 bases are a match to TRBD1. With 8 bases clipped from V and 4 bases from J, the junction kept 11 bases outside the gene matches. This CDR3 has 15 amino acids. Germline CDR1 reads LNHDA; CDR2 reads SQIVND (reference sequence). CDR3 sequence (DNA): TGTGCCAGTGCGACAGGGTCCCTACTCGGAAACACCATATATTTT. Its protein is CASATGSLLGNTIYF.

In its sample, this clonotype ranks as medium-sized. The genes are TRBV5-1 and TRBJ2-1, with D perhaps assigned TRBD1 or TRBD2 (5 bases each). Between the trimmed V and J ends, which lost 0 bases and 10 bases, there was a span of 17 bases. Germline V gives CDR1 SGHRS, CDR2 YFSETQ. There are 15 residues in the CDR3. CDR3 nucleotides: TGCGCCAGCAGCTTGGGGGGCGGGTCCATCGACGAGCAGTTCTTC. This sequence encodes CASSLGGGSIDEQFF.

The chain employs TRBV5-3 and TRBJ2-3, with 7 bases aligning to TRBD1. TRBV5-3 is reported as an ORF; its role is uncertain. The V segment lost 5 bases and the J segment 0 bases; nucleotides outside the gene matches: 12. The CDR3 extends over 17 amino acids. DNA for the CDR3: TGTGCCAGAAGTTCCGGGACAGCGACAGCTAGCACAGATACGCAGTATTTT. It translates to CARSSGTATASTDTQYF.

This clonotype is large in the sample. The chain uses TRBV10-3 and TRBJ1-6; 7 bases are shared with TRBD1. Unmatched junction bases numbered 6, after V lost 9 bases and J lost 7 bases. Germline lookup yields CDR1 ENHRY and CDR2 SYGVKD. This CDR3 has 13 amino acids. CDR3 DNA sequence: TGTGCCATAACGGACAGGATGAATTCACCCCTCCACTTT. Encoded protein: CAITDRMNSPLHF.

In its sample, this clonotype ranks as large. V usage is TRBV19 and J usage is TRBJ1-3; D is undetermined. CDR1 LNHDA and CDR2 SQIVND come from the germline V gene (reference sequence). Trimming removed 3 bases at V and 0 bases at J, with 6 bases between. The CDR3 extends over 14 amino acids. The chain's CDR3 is CASSMTSSGNTIYF. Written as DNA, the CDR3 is TGTGCCAGTAGTATGACCTCCTCTGGAAACACCATATATTTT.

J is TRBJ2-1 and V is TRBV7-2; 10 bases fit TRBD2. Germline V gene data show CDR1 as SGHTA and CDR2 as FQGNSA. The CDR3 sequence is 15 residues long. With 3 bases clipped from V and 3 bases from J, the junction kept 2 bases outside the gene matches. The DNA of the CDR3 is TGTGCCAGCAGCTTTAGCGGGGGGAGCTACAATGAGCAGTTCTTC. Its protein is CASSFSGGSYNEQFF.

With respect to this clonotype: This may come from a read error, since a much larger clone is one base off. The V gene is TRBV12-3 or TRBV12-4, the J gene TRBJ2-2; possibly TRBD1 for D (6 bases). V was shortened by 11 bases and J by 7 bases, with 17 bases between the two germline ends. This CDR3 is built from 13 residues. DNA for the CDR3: TGTGCCTGGAGCGAGGGGGATCACGGGGAGCTGTTTTTT. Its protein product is CAWSEGDHGELFF.

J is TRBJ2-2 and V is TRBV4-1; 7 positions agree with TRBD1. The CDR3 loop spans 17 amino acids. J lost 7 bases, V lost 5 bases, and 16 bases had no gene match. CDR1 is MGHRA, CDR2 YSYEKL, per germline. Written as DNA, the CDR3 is TGCGCCAGCAGCTCAGGGGGAAAGGCGGTCGGGCACGGGGAGCTGTTTTTT. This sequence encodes CASSSGGKAVGHGELFF.

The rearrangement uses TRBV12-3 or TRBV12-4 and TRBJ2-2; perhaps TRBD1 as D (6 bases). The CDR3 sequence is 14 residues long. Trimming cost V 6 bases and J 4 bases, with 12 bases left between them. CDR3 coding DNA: TGTGCCAGCAGCTATACAGGGTTCACCGGGGAGCTGTTTTTT. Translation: CASSYTGFTGELFF.

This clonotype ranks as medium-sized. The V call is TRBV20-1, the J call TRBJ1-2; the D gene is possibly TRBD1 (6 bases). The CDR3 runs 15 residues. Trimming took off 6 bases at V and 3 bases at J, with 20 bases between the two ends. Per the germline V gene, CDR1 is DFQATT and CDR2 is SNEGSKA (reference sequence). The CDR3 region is CSAASTAQGDYGYTF. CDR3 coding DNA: TGCAGTGCCGCTAGCACGGCACAGGGAGACTATGGCTACACCTTC.

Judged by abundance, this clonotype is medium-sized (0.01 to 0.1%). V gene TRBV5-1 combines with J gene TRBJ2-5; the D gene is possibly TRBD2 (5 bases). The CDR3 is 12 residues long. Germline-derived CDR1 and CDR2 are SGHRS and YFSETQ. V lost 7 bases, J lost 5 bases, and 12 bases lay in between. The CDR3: CASGTREETQYF. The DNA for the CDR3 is TGCGCCAGCGGAACTAGAGAGGAGACCCAGTACTTC.

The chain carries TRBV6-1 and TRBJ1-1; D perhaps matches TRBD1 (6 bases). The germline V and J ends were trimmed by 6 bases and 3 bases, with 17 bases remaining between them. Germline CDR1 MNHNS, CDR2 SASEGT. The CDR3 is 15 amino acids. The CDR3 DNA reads TGTGCCAGCAGGCCCCAGGGGTACTTGGACACTGAAGCTTTCTTT. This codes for CASRPQGYLDTEAFF.

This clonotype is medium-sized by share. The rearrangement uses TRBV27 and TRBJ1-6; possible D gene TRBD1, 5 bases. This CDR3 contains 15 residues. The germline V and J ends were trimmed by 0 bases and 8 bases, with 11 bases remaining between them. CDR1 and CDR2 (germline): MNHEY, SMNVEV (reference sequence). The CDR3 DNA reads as TGTGCCAGCAGTTTATCCTCCTCGACAGATTCACCCCTCCACTTT. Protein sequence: CASSLSSSTDSPLHF.

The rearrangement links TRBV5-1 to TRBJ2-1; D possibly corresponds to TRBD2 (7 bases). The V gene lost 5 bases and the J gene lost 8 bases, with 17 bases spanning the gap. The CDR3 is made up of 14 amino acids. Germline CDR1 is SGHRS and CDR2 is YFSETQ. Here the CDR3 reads CASRGGLWGDEQFF. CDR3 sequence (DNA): TGCGCCAGCAGGGGGGGGCTTTGGGGGGATGAGCAGTTCTTC.